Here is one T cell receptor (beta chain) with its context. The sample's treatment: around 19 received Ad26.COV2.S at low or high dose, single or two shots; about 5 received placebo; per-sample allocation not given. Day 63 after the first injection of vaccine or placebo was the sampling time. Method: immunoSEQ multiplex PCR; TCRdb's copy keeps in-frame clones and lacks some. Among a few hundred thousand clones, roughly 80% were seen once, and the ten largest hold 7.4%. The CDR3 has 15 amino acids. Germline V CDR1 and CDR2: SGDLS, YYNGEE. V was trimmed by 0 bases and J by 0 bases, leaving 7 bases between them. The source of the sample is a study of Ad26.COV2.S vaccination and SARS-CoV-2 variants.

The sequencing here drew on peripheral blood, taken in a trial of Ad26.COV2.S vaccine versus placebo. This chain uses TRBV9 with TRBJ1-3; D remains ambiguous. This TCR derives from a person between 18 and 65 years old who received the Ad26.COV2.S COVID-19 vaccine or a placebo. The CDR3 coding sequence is TGTGCCAGCAGCGTAGGGGCAGACTCTGGAAACACCATATATTTT. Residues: CASSVGADSGNTIYF.